The present entry profiles one T cell receptor (beta chain) with its context. What it binds is not known. Germline V gives CDR1 SGHTA, CDR2 FQGNSA. V lost 1 base to trimming and J lost 5 bases; unmatched junction nucleotides: 6. CDR3 length: 15 residues. This specimen comes from a study of cytomegalovirus exposure and HLA in healthy donors. Amplification used 60 Vbeta primers and 13 Jbeta primers. Repertoires were generated with immunoSEQ multiplex PCR, while TCRdb's copy carries only in-frame clones and drops some. The top ten hold over 2% of the sample, which has 150,000 to 200,000 clones, about 81% seen once. Broader study findings: Analyzed later, association rates of TCRs varied across HLA loci, with DRB1 most and HLA-C fewest.

This receptor was taken from a woman aged 25 to 45 in good health and CMV-seronegative. The sequenced material came from PBMCs. This chain connects TRBV7-2 to TRBJ2-5; TRBD2 agrees at 8 bases. DNA of the CDR3: TGTGCCAGCAGCTTAGTTGGGACTAGTGGGGAGACCCAGTACTTC. As protein: CASSLVGTSGETQYF.